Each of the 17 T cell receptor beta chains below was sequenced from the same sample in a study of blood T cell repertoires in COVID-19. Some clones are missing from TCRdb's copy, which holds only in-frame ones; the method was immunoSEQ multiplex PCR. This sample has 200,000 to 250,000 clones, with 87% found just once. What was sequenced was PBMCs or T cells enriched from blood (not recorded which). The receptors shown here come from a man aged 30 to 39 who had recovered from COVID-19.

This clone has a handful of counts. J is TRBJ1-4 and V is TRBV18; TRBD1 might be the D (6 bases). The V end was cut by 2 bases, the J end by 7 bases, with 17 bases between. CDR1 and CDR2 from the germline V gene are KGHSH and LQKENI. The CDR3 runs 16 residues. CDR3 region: CASSPYPQGLVEKLFF. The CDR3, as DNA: TGTGCCAGCTCACCATACCCCCAGGGGTTAGTTGAAAAACTGTTTTTT. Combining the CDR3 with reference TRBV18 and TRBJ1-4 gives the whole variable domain NAGVMQNPRHLVRRRGQEARLRCSPMKGHSHVYWYRQLPEEGLKFMVYLQKENIIDESGMPKERFSAEFPKEGPSILRIQQVVRGDSAAYFCASSPYPQGLVEKLFFGSGTQLSVL.

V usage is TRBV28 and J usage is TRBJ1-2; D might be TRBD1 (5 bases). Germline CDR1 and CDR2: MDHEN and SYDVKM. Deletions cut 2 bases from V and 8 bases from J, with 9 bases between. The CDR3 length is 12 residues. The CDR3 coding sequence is TGTGCCAGCAGTTTAAGGGGAAGGGGCTACACCTTC. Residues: CASSLRGRGYTF.

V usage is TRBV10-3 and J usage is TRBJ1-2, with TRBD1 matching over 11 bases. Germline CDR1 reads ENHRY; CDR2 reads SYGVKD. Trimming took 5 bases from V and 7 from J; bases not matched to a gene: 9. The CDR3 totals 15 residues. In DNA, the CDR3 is TGTGCCATCAGTCGAACTTCGGGACAGGGGGGTGGCTACACCTTC. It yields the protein CAISRTSGQGGGYTF.

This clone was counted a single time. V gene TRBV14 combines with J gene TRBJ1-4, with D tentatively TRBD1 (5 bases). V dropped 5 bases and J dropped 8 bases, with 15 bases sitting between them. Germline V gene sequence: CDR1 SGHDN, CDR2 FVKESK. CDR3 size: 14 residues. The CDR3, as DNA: TGTGCCAGCAGCGGCGTCGGGGGATGGGAAAAACTGTTTTTT. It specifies CASSGVGGWEKLFF.

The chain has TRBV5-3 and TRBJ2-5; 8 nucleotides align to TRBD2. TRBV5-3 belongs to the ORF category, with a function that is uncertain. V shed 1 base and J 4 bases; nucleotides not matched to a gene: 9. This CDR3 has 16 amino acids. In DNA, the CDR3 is TGTGCCAGAAGCTTGCGCTGCGGGAGGTTCCGAGAGACCCAGTACTTC. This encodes CARSLRCGRFRETQYF.

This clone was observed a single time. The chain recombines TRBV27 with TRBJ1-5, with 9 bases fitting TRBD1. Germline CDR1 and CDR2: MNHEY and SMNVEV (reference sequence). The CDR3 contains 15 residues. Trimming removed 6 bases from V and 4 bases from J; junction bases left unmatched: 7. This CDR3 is CASRGQGQSNQPQHF. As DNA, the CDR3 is TGTGCCAGCAGGGGACAGGGTCAATCAAATCAGCCCCAGCATTTT.

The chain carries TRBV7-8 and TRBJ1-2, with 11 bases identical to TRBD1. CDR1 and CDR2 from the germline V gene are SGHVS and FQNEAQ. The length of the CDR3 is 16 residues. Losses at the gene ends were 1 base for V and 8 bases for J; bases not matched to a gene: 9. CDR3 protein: CASSLGPGTGGRGYTF. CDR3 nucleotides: TGTGCCAGCAGCTTAGGTCCGGGGACAGGGGGTAGAGGCTACACCTTC. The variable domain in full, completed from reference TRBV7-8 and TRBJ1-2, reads GAGVSQSPRYKVAKRGQDVALRCDPISGHVSLFWYQQALGQGPEFLTYFQNEAQLDKSGLPSDRFFAERPEGSVSTLKIQRTQQEDSAVYLCASSLGPGTGGRGYTFGSGTRLTVV.

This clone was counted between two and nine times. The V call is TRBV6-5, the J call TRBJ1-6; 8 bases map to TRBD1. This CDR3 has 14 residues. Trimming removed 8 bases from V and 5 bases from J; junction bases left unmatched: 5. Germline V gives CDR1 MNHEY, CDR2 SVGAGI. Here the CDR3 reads CASHRDRNNSPLHF. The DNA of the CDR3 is TGTGCCAGCCACCGGGACAGGAATAATTCACCCCTCCACTTT.

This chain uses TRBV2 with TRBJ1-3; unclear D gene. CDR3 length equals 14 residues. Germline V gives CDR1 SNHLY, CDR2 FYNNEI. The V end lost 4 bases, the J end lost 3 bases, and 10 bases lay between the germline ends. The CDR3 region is CASSGRGIGNTIYF. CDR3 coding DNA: TGTGCCAGCAGTGGACGCGGGATTGGAAACACCATATATTTT. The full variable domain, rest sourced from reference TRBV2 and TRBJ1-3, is EPEVTQTPSHQVTQMGQEVILRCVPISNHLYFYWYRQILGQKVEFLVSFYNNEISEKSEIFDDQFSVERPDGSNFTLKIRSTKLEDSAMYFCASSGRGIGNTIYFGEGSWLTVV.

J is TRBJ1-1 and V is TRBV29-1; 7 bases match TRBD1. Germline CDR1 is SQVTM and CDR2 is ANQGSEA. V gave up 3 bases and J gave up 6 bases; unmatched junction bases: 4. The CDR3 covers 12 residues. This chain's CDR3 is CSVERGRAEAFF. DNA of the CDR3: TGCAGCGTTGAGAGGGGGCGGGCTGAAGCTTTCTTT.

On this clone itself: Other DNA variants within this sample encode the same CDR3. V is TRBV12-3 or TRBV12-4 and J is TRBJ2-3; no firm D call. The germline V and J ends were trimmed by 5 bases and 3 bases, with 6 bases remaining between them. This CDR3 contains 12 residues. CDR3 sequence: CASSQATDTQYF. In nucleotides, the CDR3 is TGTGCCAGCAGTCAAGCGACAGATACGCAGTATTTT.

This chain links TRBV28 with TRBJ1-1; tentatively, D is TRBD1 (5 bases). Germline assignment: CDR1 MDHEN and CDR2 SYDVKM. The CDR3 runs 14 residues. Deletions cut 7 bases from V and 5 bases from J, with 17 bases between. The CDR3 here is CASIRGEGVTEAFF. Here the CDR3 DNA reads TGTGCCAGCATCCGAGGGGAGGGAGTAACTGAAGCTTTCTTT.

The DNA of the CDR3 is TGTGCCAGCAGCTTATTGGGGGCAGGGGATGAGCAGTTCTTC. Amino acids: CASSLLGAGDEQFF. The gene calls are TRBV7-2 and TRBJ2-1, with a tentative D call TRBD1 (6 bases). V was cut by 2 bases and J by 8 bases, with 13 bases left in between. Germline V gene data show CDR1 as SGHTA and CDR2 as FQGNSA. The CDR3 is 14 amino acids.

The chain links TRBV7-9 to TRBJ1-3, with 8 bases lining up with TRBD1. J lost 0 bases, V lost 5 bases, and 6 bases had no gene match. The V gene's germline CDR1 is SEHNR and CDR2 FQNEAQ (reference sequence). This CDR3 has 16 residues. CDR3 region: CASSPRDRSSGNTIYF. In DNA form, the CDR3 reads TGTGCCAGCAGCCCGCGGGACAGGAGCTCTGGAAACACCATATATTTT. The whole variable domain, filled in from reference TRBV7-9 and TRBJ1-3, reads DTGVSQNPRHKITKRGQNVTFRCDPISEHNRLYWYRQTLGQGPEFLTYFQNEAQLEKSRLLSDRFSAERPKGSFSTLEIQRTEQGDSAMYLCASSPRDRSSGNTIYFGEGSWLTVV.

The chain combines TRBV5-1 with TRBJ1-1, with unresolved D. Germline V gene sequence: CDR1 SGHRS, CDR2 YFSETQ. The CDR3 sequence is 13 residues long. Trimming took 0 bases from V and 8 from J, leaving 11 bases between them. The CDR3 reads CASSLGFSGEAFF. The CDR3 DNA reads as TGCGCCAGCAGCTTGGGGTTTTCGGGGGAAGCTTTCTTT. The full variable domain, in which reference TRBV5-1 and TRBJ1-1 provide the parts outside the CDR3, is KAGVTQTPRYLIKTRGQQVTLSCSPISGHRSVSWYQQTPGQGLQFLFEYFSETQRNKGNFPGRFSGRQFSNSRSEMNVSTLELGDSALYLCASSLGFSGEAFFGQGTRLTVV.

As DNA, the CDR3 is TGTGCCAGTAGTATAGTTACGCGCCTATCCGGGACAGGAACAGATACGCAGTATTTT. Protein sequence: CASSIVTRLSGTGTDTQYF. The gene calls are TRBV19 and TRBJ2-3, with 8 bases that match TRBD1. The CDR3 spans 19 residues. Germline V gene lookup returns CDR1 LNHDA and CDR2 SQIVND (reference sequence). V lost 1 base to trimming and J lost 3 bases; unmatched junction nucleotides: 15.

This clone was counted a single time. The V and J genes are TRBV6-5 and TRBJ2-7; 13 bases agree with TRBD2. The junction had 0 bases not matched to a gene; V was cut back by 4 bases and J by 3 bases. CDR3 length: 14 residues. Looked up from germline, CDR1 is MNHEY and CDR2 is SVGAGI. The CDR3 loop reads CASSWTSGSYEQYF. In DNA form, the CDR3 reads TGTGCCAGCAGTTGGACTAGCGGGAGCTACGAGCAGTACTTC.